This T cell receptor beta chain was sequenced during a study of T cells in Graves' hyperthyroidism and ophthalmopathy. Germline V gives CDR1 LNHDA, CDR2 SQIVND (reference sequence). The length of the CDR3 is 15 residues. The junction had 6 bases not matched to a gene; V was cut back by 5 bases and J by 5 bases. In its sample, this clonotype was seen a few times. What was amplified from RNA transcripts were TCR beta CDR3 regions. With the HTBI primer set, the TCR CDR3 went through a first round of RT-PCR. TCRdb recomputed calls from the multiplex PCR reads with MiXCR, one row per CDR3 protein. The table shows approximately 520,000 distinct CDR3 sequences, with less than 25% occurring only once. Patients aged 18 to 65 with hyperthyroidism were newly diagnosed, with duration under 2 months. The diagnostic basis comprised clinical symptoms, serum thyroxine and TRAb, thyroid ultrasound and orbital computed tomography.

This chain links TRBV19 with TRBJ1-6, with 7 nucleotides matching TRBD1. This clonotype was sampled from a man younger than 30 with Graves' hyperthyroidism. The sample comprised blood. CDR3 sequence: CASSPTGVNNSPLHF. The CDR3 DNA reads as TGTGCCAGTAGTCCCACAGGGGTGAATAATTCACCCCTCCACTTT.